These 20 T cell receptor beta chains originate from one sample sequenced in a study of blood T cell repertoires in COVID-19. This table comes from immunoSEQ multiplex PCR, and its TCRdb copy is limited to in-frame clones, with some not included. The data hold 250,000 to 350,000 clones, with around 89% observed a single time. The specimen sequenced was peripheral blood. The receptors shown here come from a man aged 25-40 years with acute or convalescent COVID-19.

The chain recombines TRBV15 with TRBJ2-1, with D tentatively TRBD2 (6 bases). Looked up from germline, CDR1 is LNHNV and CDR2 is YYDKDF (reference sequence). The CDR3 has 14 residues. V lost 3 bases and J 8 bases, leaving 14 bases between the germline ends. The CDR3 DNA reads as TGTGCCACCAGCAGCTGGACTATGGCTGATGAGCAGTTCTTC. Translating it yields CATSSWTMADEQFF.

This rearrangement joins TRBV4-1 to TRBJ1-1; TRBD1 matches 7 bases. The CDR3 totals 17 residues. Germline V gene data show CDR1 as MGHRA and CDR2 as YSYEKL. V lost 5 bases and J lost 4; bases outside the gene matches: 16. Written as DNA, the CDR3 is TGCGCCAGCAGCTTTCGGCAACCCACAGGGGCGGGCACTGAAGCTTTCTTT. Translating gives CASSFRQPTGAGTEAFF.

The rearrangement uses TRBV27 and TRBJ1-1, with 8 nucleotides matching TRBD1. The CDR3 totals 16 residues. Per the germline V gene, CDR1 is MNHEY and CDR2 is SMNVEV (reference sequence). The junction had 12 bases not matched to a gene; V was cut back by 5 bases and J by 4 bases. The CDR3 DNA reads TGTGCCAGCAGTGCCTATTATACAGGGGGGAGCACTGAAGCTTTCTTT. This codes for CASSAYYTGGSTEAFF.

J is TRBJ1-1 and V is TRBV28; no clear D. The CDR3 is 12 residues long. Germline lookup yields CDR1 MDHEN and CDR2 SYDVKM. Trimming removed 3 bases at V and 12 bases at J, with 14 bases between. CDR3 in amino acids: CASSLRLPSTFF. CDR3 nucleotides: TGTGCCAGCAGTTTGCGGTTACCGTCAACTTTCTTT.

The chain is built from TRBV9 and TRBJ1-5, with D hard to call. V was pared by 0 bases and J by 6 bases, with 13 bases between. This CDR3 is 15 amino acids long. Germline CDR1 is SGDLS and CDR2 is YYNGEE. For the CDR3, the DNA is TGTGCCAGCAGCGTAGGGCTTGAGGTGACTCAGCCCCAGCATTTT. This sequence encodes CASSVGLEVTQPQHF.

V and J are TRBV27 and TRBJ2-6, with a tentative D call TRBD1 (5 bases). The germline CDR1 and CDR2 sequences are MNHEY and SMNVEV (reference sequence). The CDR3 spans 18 residues. Trimming removed 3 bases at V and 0 bases at J, with 15 bases between. The CDR3 coding sequence is TGTGCCAGCAGTTTCGCGTCAGGGATTTACTCTGGGGCCAACGTCCTGACTTTC. It yields the protein CASSFASGIYSGANVLTF.

The chain joins TRBV7-2 to TRBJ2-1, with D unclear. V lost 5 bases and J lost 10, with 15 bases in between. From germline, CDR1 is SGHTA and CDR2 FQGNSA. CDR3 length: 13 residues. This CDR3 is CASSQTVGWEQFF. The CDR3 DNA reads as TGTGCCAGCAGCCAAACGGTGGGCTGGGAGCAGTTCTTC.

This clone was detected only once. V and J are TRBV5-8 and TRBJ2-4; 9 positions match TRBD2. Germline V gene data show CDR1 as SGHTS and CDR2 as YDEGEE. The length of the CDR3 is 17 residues. V was clipped by 3 bases and J by 1 base; unmatched bases: 8. CDR3 bases: TGTGCCAGCAGCTCATATAGCGGGAGCACGGCCAAAAACATTCAGTACTTC. Protein product: CASSSYSGSTAKNIQYF. Looking up the rest from reference TRBV5-8 and TRBJ2-4 gives the full variable domain: EAGVTQSPTHLIKTRGQQATLRCSPISGHTSVYWYQQALGLGLQFLLWYDEGEERNRGNFPPRFSGRQFPNYSSELNVNALELEDSALYLCASSSYSGSTAKNIQYFGAGTRLSVL.

The genes are TRBV9 and TRBJ1-2; unclear D gene. This CDR3 has 16 residues. Germline-derived CDR1 and CDR2 are SGDLS and YYNGEE. V was shortened by 4 bases and J by 8 bases, with 24 bases between the two germline ends. CDR3 coding DNA: TGTGCCAGCAGCCCCGGACCGAACGGGGTGGTGGGAGGCTACACCTTC. The encoded protein is CASSPGPNGVVGGYTF.

V gene TRBV7-9 combines with J gene TRBJ2-1, with D unclear. This CDR3 is built from 13 residues. The germline V gene has CDR1 SEHNR and CDR2 FQNEAQ (reference sequence). V was clipped by 4 bases and J by 4 bases, with 8 bases between them. The CDR3 sequence: CASSSLAYNEQFF. For the CDR3, the DNA is TGTGCCAGCAGCTCCTTAGCTTACAATGAGCAGTTCTTC.

V gene TRBV18 combines with J gene TRBJ2-7, with D unresolved. Germline CDR1 and CDR2: KGHSH and LQKENI. This CDR3 spans 13 amino acids. The V end lost 1 base, the J end lost 6 bases, and 10 bases lay between the germline ends. CDR3 DNA: TGTGCCAGCTCACCACTCCCAGGATCCGAGCAGTACTTC. This codes for CASSPLPGSEQYF.

For the CDR3, the DNA is TGTGCCAGCAGCTTAACTGGGACTTCTACTACTTACGAGCAGTACTTC. Its protein product is CASSLTGTSTTYEQYF. The V call is TRBV9, the J call TRBJ2-7; the D gene is possibly TRBD2 (6 bases). The V gene's germline CDR1 is SGDLS and CDR2 YYNGEE. The CDR3 spans 16 residues. V dropped 4 bases and J dropped 4 bases, with 21 bases sitting between them.

The chain has TRBV2 and TRBJ1-6; D unclear. Germline loops: CDR1 SNHLY, CDR2 FYNNEI. V shed 3 bases and J shed 7 bases, with 4 bases lying between them. The CDR3 runs 12 residues. For the CDR3, the DNA is TGTGCCAGCAGTGACAGAAATTCACCCCTCCACTTT. It codes for CASSDRNSPLHF.

V gene TRBV11-3 combines with J gene TRBJ2-3, with D maybe TRBD2 (6 bases). CDR3 length: 16 amino acids. With 4 bases removed from V and 4 bases from J, the gap between germline ends came to 18 bases. Germline CDR1 SGHNT, CDR2 YENEEA. CDR3 protein: CASSSHWGEGADTQYF. CDR3 nucleotide sequence: TGTGCCAGCAGCTCCCATTGGGGGGAAGGAGCAGATACGCAGTATTTT.

The chain combines TRBV6-1 with TRBJ2-5; D is possibly TRBD1 (5 bases). The length of the CDR3 is 15 residues. Germline CDR1 and CDR2: MNHNS and SASEGT. V was clipped by 1 base and J by 5 bases, with 14 bases between them. Here the CDR3 DNA reads TGTGCCAGCAGTGAAGAGTCAGGGTTCCGGGAGACCCAGTACTTC. As protein: CASSEESGFRETQYF.

This chain joins TRBV6-4 and TRBJ1-1, with 7 bases fitting TRBD1. With V trimmed by 4 bases and J by 1 base, 6 bases remained unmatched. Germline loops: CDR1 MRHNA, CDR2 SNTAGT. The CDR3 consists of 15 residues. The CDR3 DNA follows: TGTGCCAGCAGTGTCGAGCAGGGGGGGAACACTGAAGCTTTCTTT. This gives the protein CASSVEQGGNTEAFF.

This clone has only one observation. The same CDR3 is also encoded by other DNA sequences in this sample. The chain links TRBV27 to TRBJ1-2; TRBD1 is a possible D gene (5 bases). The CDR3 sequence is 13 residues long. The V and J ends lost 2 bases and 5 bases respectively, with 9 bases between them. Germline V gives CDR1 MNHEY, CDR2 SMNVEV (reference sequence). The CDR3 spells CASSLAGNYGYTF. As DNA, the CDR3 is TGTGCCAGCAGTTTAGCAGGGAATTATGGCTACACCTTC.

The chain carries TRBV14 and TRBJ2-1, with 11 bases that match TRBD2. V lost 2 bases and J lost 5; bases outside the gene matches: 5. Looked up from germline, CDR1 is SGHDN and CDR2 is FVKESK. This CDR3 has 16 amino acids. The CDR3 nucleotides read TGTGCCAGCAGCCAACCGGGACTAGCGGACGACAATGAGCAGTTCTTC. The encoded protein is CASSQPGLADDNEQFF.

The V and J genes are TRBV28 and TRBJ1-1, with a weak D call TRBD1 (5 bases). V lost 3 bases to trimming and J lost 1 base, with 9 bases between them. This CDR3 contains 14 residues. Germline lookup yields CDR1 MDHEN and CDR2 SYDVKM. CDR3: CASSFGHPNTEAFF. The CDR3 DNA reads as TGTGCCAGCAGTTTTGGACACCCGAACACTGAAGCTTTCTTT.

J is TRBJ1-1 and V is TRBV28, with a tentative D call TRBD1 (6 bases). The CDR3 length is 15 residues. V was shortened by 5 bases and J by 0 bases, with 13 bases between the two germline ends. Germline CDR1 reads MDHEN; CDR2 reads SYDVKM. The CDR3 coding sequence is TGTGCCAGCAGTCTGTCGGGACAAATGAACACTGAAGCTTTCTTT. It codes for CASSLSGQMNTEAFF.